A selection of T cell receptor beta chains follows, all from one sample in a study of blood T cell repertoires in COVID-19. This table comes from immunoSEQ multiplex PCR, and its TCRdb copy is limited to in-frame clones, with some not included. This sample yields approximately 330,000 clones, of which around 86% are seen a single time; approximately 4.6% belongs to the top ten. Material for sequencing was PBMCs or T cells enriched from blood (not recorded which). These receptor sequences come from a woman between 35 and 50 years old with acute COVID-19. The CDR3 runs from the conserved cysteine through the conserved F or W. The D gene is left open where the match is weak. Size is stated for part of the rows, as once, few or many counts, or as a class when the clone is expanded.

j_call	d_call	clone_size	v_call	cdr3_nt	cdr3_aa
TRBJ1-1	-	-	TRBV5-6	TGTGCCAGCAAATTAACAGAGAACACTGAAGCTTTCTTT	CASKLTENTEAFF
TRBJ1-5	-	-	TRBV5-6	TGTGCCAGCAGCTTCAGGCGGGGCTGGGCCAATCAGCCCCAGCATTTT	CASSFRRGWANQPQHF
TRBJ2-4	-	-	TRBV5-1	TGCGCCAGCAGCTTGGGAGAAAACATTCAGTACTTC	CASSLGENIQYF
TRBJ1-1	-	-	TRBV5-1	TGCGCCAGCAGCTTGGAGCCGGGGAACACTGAAGCTTTCTTT	CASSLEPGNTEAFF
TRBJ1-2	-	once	TRBV7-2	TGTGCCAGCAGCTATATGACAGCTAACTATGGCTACACCTTC	CASSYMTANYGYTF
TRBJ1-1	-	-	TRBV29-1	TGCAGCGTTGTCACCCTCAGGGCTTTCTTT	CSVVTLRAFF
TRBJ2-1	TRBD2	-	TRBV9	TGTGCCAGCAGCGGATGGACTAGCGGAGGGGATGAGCAGTTCTTC	CASSGWTSGGDEQFF
TRBJ2-7	-	-	TRBV6-5	TGTGCCAGCAGTCCAGCGGGCTCGCCAACCTACGAGCAGTACTTC	CASSPAGSPTYEQYF
TRBJ2-5	-	-	TRBV21-1	TGTGCCAGCAGCAAAACCCCAGGCGAGGGGGGGGGATCGGAGACCCAGTACTTC	CASSKTPGEGGGSETQYF
TRBJ2-7	-	once	TRBV4-3	TGCGCCAGCAGCCAAGATCGGGATAAAAGCTACGAGCAGTACTTC	CASSQDRDKSYEQYF
TRBJ2-3	TRBD2	-	TRBV15	TGTGCCACCAGCAGTGGTCTGGCGGGAGGATTCACAGATACGCAGTATTTT	CATSSGLAGGFTDTQYF
TRBJ2-4	-	-	TRBV21-1	-	CASSKVGGGAKNIQYF
TRBJ2-4	TRBD2	-	TRBV11-2	TGTGCCAGCAGCTCGGGACTAGCGGTTTCGGTTCAGTACTTC	CASSSGLAVSVQYF
TRBJ1-6	-	-	TRBV6-5	TGTGCCAGCAGCGACGGTGGGGGGAATTCACCCCTCCACTTT	CASSDGGGNSPLHF
TRBJ2-5	TRBD1	-	TRBV19	TGTGCCAGTAGTGGGTACAGGGGCCAAGAGACCCAGTACTTC	CASSGYRGQETQYF
TRBJ1-1	-	-	TRBV9	TGTGCCAGCAGCGCCATGAAGGGGCGGAGGAACACTGAAGCTTTCTTT	CASSAMKGRRNTEAFF
TRBJ2-2	-	-	TRBV4-3	TGCGCCAGCAGCCAAGATCTGAGTCACCCCGGGGAGCTGTTTTTT	CASSQDLSHPGELFF
TRBJ2-2	TRBD1	-	TRBV24-1	TGTGCCACCAGTGATTTGGTTTCAGGACAGGGGGCCGGTTGGAACACCGGGGAGCTGTTTTTT	CATSDLVSGQGAGWNTGELFF
TRBJ1-6	TRBD1	-	TRBV4-2	TGTGCCAGCAGCCAAGATGGGGGACAGGGGCATTCACCCCTCCACTTT	CASSQDGGQGHSPLHF
TRBJ2-1	TRBD1	-	TRBV6-4	TGTGCCAGCAGTGACTCTAGACAGGGGGCTGGGAATGAGCAGTTCTTC	CASSDSRQGAGNEQFF